These 30 T cell receptor beta chains share one sample of origin, sequenced in a study of shared clonotypes between healthy human individuals. The repertoire was sequenced with immunoSEQ multiplex PCR; TCRdb's copy has only in-frame clones and lacks some. The sample yields about 690,000 clones, less than 95% seen once. Sequencing was carried out using memory CD8+ T cells from PBMCs. The subset denotes: CD45RO+ cells pooled with CCR7-negative TemRA cells. The receptors here all came from a man younger than 30 in good health. Some clones in this sample may be carry-over from other donors' samples.

As for this clone: Different DNA sequences within this sample yield the same CDR3. The chain is built from TRBV30 and TRBJ2-7; D gene uncertain. Per the germline V gene, CDR1 is GTSNPN and CDR2 is SVGIG (reference sequence). V was pared by 0 bases and J by 4 bases, with 7 bases between. The CDR3 runs 12 residues. CDR3 sequence (DNA): TGTGCCTGGAGTGTAGGTCCGTACGAGCAGTACTTC. This translates into CAWSVGPYEQYF.

This chain joins TRBV7-6 and TRBJ2-1; 8 bases agree with TRBD2. The V segment lost 1 base and the J segment 10 bases; nucleotides outside the gene matches: 3. The CDR3 extends over 13 amino acids. Germline values: CDR1 SGHVS, CDR2 FNYEAQ. CDR3 nucleotide sequence: TGTGCCAGCAGCTTAGGGGGCGGGAGGGAGCAGTTCTTC. Translation: CASSLGGGREQFF. Full variable domain (rest looked up from reference TRBV7-6 and TRBJ2-1): GAGVSQSPRYKVTKRGQDVALRCDPISGHVSLYWYRQALGQGPEFLTYFNYEAQQDKSGLPNDRFSAERPEGSISTLTIQRTEQRDSAMYRCASSLGGGREQFFGPGTRLTVL.

J is TRBJ1-2 and V is TRBV12-5; D gene unclear. In germline, CDR1 is LGHNT, CDR2 FRNRAP. With 3 bases removed from V and 0 bases from J, the gap between germline ends came to 8 bases. This CDR3 has 14 residues. In DNA form, the CDR3 reads TGTGCTAGTGGTTTATGGACTACTAACTATGGCTACACCTTC. Encoded protein: CASGLWTTNYGYTF.

This chain joins TRBV5-6 and TRBJ1-5; D might be TRBD1 (5 bases). The V and J ends lost 4 bases and 6 bases respectively, with 11 bases between them. Per the germline V gene, CDR1 is SGHDT and CDR2 is YYEEEE. CDR3 size: 13 residues. CDR3 DNA sequence: TGTGCCAGCAGCCTGGGAGGGGCTCAGCCCCAGCATTTT. It encodes CASSLGGAQPQHF. Using reference TRBV5-6 and TRBJ1-5 for the parts outside the CDR3, the full variable domain is DAGVTQSPTHLIKTRGQQVTLRCSPKSGHDTVSWYQQALGQGPQFIFQYYEEEERQRGNFPDRFSGHQFPNYSSELNVNALLLGDSALYLCASSLGGAQPQHFGDGTRLSIL.

This clone was seen more than once but under ten times. The V call is TRBV7-2, the J call TRBJ2-4, with no clear D. Germline loops: CDR1 SGHTA, CDR2 FQGNSA. The CDR3 runs 16 residues. Trimming pared 5 bases from V and 7 bases from J, leaving 21 bases between. DNA for the CDR3: TGTGCCAGCAGCGTCGAGGACGTGCCCCGTGGGAACATTCAGTACTTC. Amino acids: CASSVEDVPRGNIQYF.

This clone has only one observation. This chain uses TRBV23-1 with TRBJ2-1; D gene ambiguous. TRBV23-1 belongs to the ORF category, with a function that is uncertain. The CDR3 loop spans 17 amino acids. Trimming pared 0 bases from V and 2 bases from J, leaving 14 bases between. CDR3 sequence reads: CASSQSFCLDPYNEQFF. The CDR3 DNA is TGCGCCAGCAGTCAATCGTTCTGCCTAGATCCCTACAATGAGCAGTTCTTC.

The chain recombines TRBV5-1 with TRBJ2-7; no reliable D call. V dropped 4 bases and J dropped 2 bases, with 16 bases sitting between them. The CDR3 contains 15 residues. Germline lookup yields CDR1 SGHRS and CDR2 YFSETQ. The CDR3 DNA sequence: TGCGCCAGCAGCCCCGCGCTCGAGTCCCCCTACGAGCAGTACTTC. Amino acid sequence: CASSPALESPYEQYF.

The V gene is TRBV28, the J gene TRBJ2-2; 10 nucleotides line up with TRBD1. The CDR3 has 14 residues. V shed 9 bases, J shed 5 bases, and the junction held 6 bases outside the gene matches. Germline CDR1 and CDR2: MDHEN and SYDVKM. This CDR3 is CASEDRGPTGELFF. CDR3 nucleotide sequence: TGTGCCAGTGAAGACAGGGGGCCTACCGGGGAGCTGTTTTTT.

The V call is TRBV7-6, the J call TRBJ2-7, with a possible D match to TRBD2 (7 bases). The CDR3 totals 15 residues. The V gene lost 4 bases and the J gene lost 7 bases, with 20 bases spanning the gap. CDR1 and CDR2 (germline): SGHVS, FNYEAQ. Written as DNA, the CDR3 is TGTGCCAGCAGCTCCCCGCTGGCGGGGGCGAGAGAGCAGTACTTC. Its protein is CASSSPLAGAREQYF.

The V call is TRBV29-1, the J call TRBJ2-2; D unclear. Germline-derived CDR1 and CDR2 are SQVTM and ANQGSEA. V gave up 1 base and J gave up 6 bases, with 9 bases separating them. The CDR3 is made up of 13 amino acids. Here the CDR3 DNA reads TGCAGCGTTGAAGTGAAGGTCCCCGGGGAGCTGTTTTTT. Protein sequence: CSVEVKVPGELFF.

V usage is TRBV5-1 and J usage is TRBJ2-7; D call uncertain. The CDR3 has 15 amino acids. V lost 0 bases, J lost 2 bases, and 12 bases lay in between. Per the germline V gene, CDR1 is SGHRS and CDR2 is YFSETQ. The CDR3 nucleotides read TGCGCCAGCAGCTTGGACCGACGACTGGCCTACGAGCAGTACTTC. Translation gives CASSLDRRLAYEQYF.

The rearrangement links TRBV30 to TRBJ1-2, with D possibly TRBD1 on 5 matching bases. The length of the CDR3 is 14 residues. Trimming stripped 1 base from V and 1 base from J, with 10 bases between. From germline, CDR1 is GTSNPN and CDR2 SVGIG (reference sequence). CDR3 loop: CAWSGVGVNYGYTF. CDR3 DNA: TGTGCCTGGAGTGGGGTAGGGGTTAACTATGGCTACACCTTC.

Note on this clone: Other DNA sequences in this sample translate to the same CDR3. The rearrangement links TRBV13 to TRBJ2-3; D unclear. V dropped 5 bases and J dropped 4 bases, with 7 bases sitting between them. Germline V lookup: CDR1 PRHDT, CDR2 FYEKMQ (reference sequence). The CDR3 covers 12 residues. The CDR3 region is CASSPISDTQYF. The CDR3 DNA reads TGTGCCAGCAGCCCCATCTCAGATACGCAGTATTTT.

This clone occurred once. This chain uses TRBV19 with TRBJ2-2, with D maybe TRBD2 (5 bases). V lost 3 bases to trimming and J lost 4 bases, with 12 bases between them. This CDR3 region has 15 residues. Germline assignment: CDR1 LNHDA and CDR2 SQIVND (reference sequence). The CDR3 nucleotides read TGTGCCAGTAGTATTTACTACGGAGGCACCGGGGAGCTGTTTTTT. Translation: CASSIYYGGTGELFF.

There are a few counts of this clone. V gene TRBV28 combines with J gene TRBJ1-5; TRBD1 is a possible D gene (5 bases). The CDR3 contains 15 residues. CDR1 and CDR2 (germline): MDHEN, SYDVKM. V shed 6 bases and J shed 3 bases, with 15 bases lying between them. CDR3 region: CASRTDTVLNQPQHF. The CDR3 DNA sequence: TGTGCCAGCAGGACGGACACGGTCCTCAATCAGCCCCAGCATTTT.

The V and J genes are TRBV4-3 and TRBJ2-5; D remains ambiguous. Germline V gene sequence: CDR1 LGHNA, CDR2 YSLEER. V was cut by 1 base and J by 2 bases, with 5 bases left in between. This CDR3 is built from 13 residues. The CDR3 reads CASSQGGQETQYF. The CDR3 DNA sequence: TGCGCCAGCAGCCAAGGGGGACAAGAGACCCAGTACTTC.

This chain joins TRBV28 and TRBJ2-5, with 10 bases fitting TRBD2. The length of the CDR3 is 14 residues. The V and J ends lost 8 bases and 2 bases, in that order; junction bases with no gene match: 5. CDR1 and CDR2 (germline): MDHEN, SYDVKM. Here the CDR3 reads CASGSSGGQETQYF. DNA for the CDR3: TGTGCCAGCGGCTCTAGCGGGGGACAAGAGACCCAGTACTTC.

This sequence joins TRBV5-6 and TRBJ1-3; a possible D gene is TRBD1 (6 bases). Germline values: CDR1 SGHDT, CDR2 YYEEEE. The CDR3 is 14 amino acids. V was trimmed by 4 bases and J by 4 bases, leaving 12 bases between them. This chain's CDR3 is CASSTGQKGNTIYF. The CDR3 DNA reads TGTGCCAGCAGCACCGGACAGAAGGGAAACACCATATATTTT.

The J gene is TRBJ1-2, the V gene TRBV27; maybe TRBD1 (5 bases). The CDR3 runs to 13 residues. The V gene's germline CDR1 is MNHEY and CDR2 SMNVEV (reference sequence). With 2 bases removed from V and 8 bases from J, the gap between germline ends came to 12 bases. The DNA for the CDR3 is TGTGCCAGCAGTTTAGGGGGAAGCTCCGGCTACACCTTC. The encoded protein is CASSLGGSSGYTF.

This chain joins TRBV5-6 and TRBJ2-7; TRBD2 matches at 7 bases. V dropped 1 base and J dropped 3; count of bases not matched to a gene: 7. The CDR3 runs to 15 residues. Germline values: CDR1 SGHDT, CDR2 YYEEEE. CDR3 sequence: CASSLRGRGLYEQYF. CDR3 DNA: TGTGCCAGCAGCTTGCGAGGGAGGGGTCTCTACGAGCAGTACTTC.

V and J are TRBV27 and TRBJ1-4; D is uncertain. CDR3 length: 12 amino acids. The germline V gene encodes CDR1 MNHEY and CDR2 SMNVEV (reference sequence). Trimming pared 6 bases from V and 7 bases from J, leaving 9 bases between. CDR3 sequence reads: CASSRLGEKLFF. CDR3 nucleotide sequence: TGTGCCAGCAGCCGGCTTGGTGAAAAACTGTTTTTT.

CDR3 nucleotides: TGTGCCAGCAGTTTATGGGGGACGGTTAGCTCCTACAATGAGCAGTTCTTC. This gives the protein CASSLWGTVSSYNEQFF. The chain links TRBV28 to TRBJ2-1; the D call may be TRBD1 or TRBD2 (5 bases each). Germline V gene data show CDR1 as MDHEN and CDR2 as SYDVKM. V lost 0 bases to trimming and J lost 0 bases, with 12 bases between them. CDR3 length: 17 amino acids.

The chain is built from TRBV7-3 and TRBJ2-1; no reliable D call. Germline values: CDR1 SGHTA, CDR2 FQGTGA. Trimming took off 6 bases at V and 5 bases at J, with 5 bases between the two ends. This CDR3 has 11 amino acids. The CDR3 protein is CASSQNNEQFF. The CDR3 nucleotides read TGTGCCAGCAGTCAGAACAATGAGCAGTTCTTC.

The chain combines TRBV4-2 with TRBJ2-1; D perhaps matches TRBD1 (6 bases). V was trimmed by 0 bases and J by 2 bases, leaving 11 bases between them. The germline V gene has CDR1 LGHNA and CDR2 YNFKEQ. The CDR3 extends over 16 amino acids. The CDR3 protein is CASSQEQGGTYNEQFF. CDR3 nucleotide sequence: TGTGCCAGCAGCCAAGAACAGGGCGGTACCTACAATGAGCAGTTCTTC.

The chain carries TRBV29-1 and TRBJ2-7; D possibly uses TRBD1 or TRBD2 (6 bases each). The CDR3 runs 12 residues. CDR1 is SQVTM and CDR2 is ANQGSEA in the germline V gene. Trimming removed 7 bases at V and 2 bases at J, with 12 bases between. The CDR3 is CSAVGGPYEQYF. The CDR3 DNA reads as TGCAGCGCCGTGGGGGGCCCCTACGAGCAGTACTTC.

The rearrangement links TRBV7-8 to TRBJ2-2; a possible D gene is TRBD1 (5 bases). CDR3 length equals 15 residues. The V end lost 0 bases, the J end lost 1 base, and 6 bases lay between the germline ends. Germline CDR1 is SGHVS and CDR2 is FQNEAQ. DNA for the CDR3: TGTGCCAGCAGCTTAGCAGGGGTGAACACCGGGGAGCTGTTTTTT. Its translation: CASSLAGVNTGELFF.

Details on this clone: Other DNA sequences in the same sample also yield this CDR3. The rearrangement uses TRBV5-1 and TRBJ2-7; 10 bases are shared with TRBD1. CDR3 length: 14 residues. With V trimmed by 4 bases and J by 2 bases, 3 bases remained unmatched. The germline V gene has CDR1 SGHRS and CDR2 YFSETQ. CDR3 sequence: CASSPGTGAYEQYF. In DNA, the CDR3 is TGCGCCAGCAGCCCCGGGACAGGGGCCTACGAGCAGTACTTC.

The V and J genes are TRBV19 and TRBJ2-5; 9 bases fit TRBD2. CDR3 size: 13 residues. V lost 6 bases and J lost 5; bases outside the gene matches: 4. Germline CDR1 reads LNHDA; CDR2 reads SQIVND (reference sequence). CDR3 loop: CASSPGLAETQYF. The CDR3 DNA sequence: TGTGCCAGTAGCCCAGGACTAGCGGAGACCCAGTACTTC. Looking up the rest from reference TRBV19 and TRBJ2-5 gives the full variable domain: DGGITQSPKYLFRKEGQNVTLSCEQNLNHDAMYWYRQDPGQGLRLIYYSQIVNDFQKGDIAEGYSVSREKKESFPLTVTSAQKNPTAFYLCASSPGLAETQYFGPGTRLLVL.

V usage is TRBV29-1 and J usage is TRBJ2-1, with 7 bases that match TRBD2. V shed 5 bases, J shed 5 bases, and the junction held 9 bases outside the gene matches. Per germline, CDR1 SQVTM and CDR2 ANQGSEA. CDR3 length: 14 amino acids. The CDR3 is CSVKSGVNHNEQFF. CDR3 nucleotide sequence: TGCAGCGTTAAGAGCGGGGTGAACCACAATGAGCAGTTCTTC.

The rearrangement uses TRBV6-6 and TRBJ2-2; tentative D call: TRBD2 (5 bases). The CDR3 runs 16 residues. Germline V lookup: CDR1 MNHNY, CDR2 SVGAGI (reference sequence). Deletions cut 4 bases from V and 3 bases from J, with 15 bases between. This CDR3 is CASSSLIARHTGELFF. Here the CDR3 DNA reads TGTGCCAGCAGTTCCCTCATAGCGAGACACACCGGGGAGCTGTTTTTT.